This TCR beta chain was recovered during a study of T cell changes during pregnancy in multiple sclerosis. Data came from immunoSEQ multiplex PCR; TCRdb stores just in-frame clones and leaves some out. Here the sample spans tens of thousands of clones, about 93% being singletons. With V trimmed by 5 bases and J by 0 bases, 4 bases remained unmatched. The CDR3 consists of 15 residues. The germline gives CDR1 SEHNR, CDR2 FQNEAQ (reference sequence). J is TRBJ1-1 and V is TRBV7-9; 9 bases agree with TRBD1. The sequencing here drew on peripheral blood, taken in the third trimester of pregnancy. The TCR sequence derives from a female donor with multiple sclerosis, enrolled in a pregnancy study. The CDR3 region is CASSVQGAMNTEAFF. DNA for the CDR3: TGTGCCAGCAGCGTACAGGGGGCGATGAACACTGAAGCTTTCTTT.